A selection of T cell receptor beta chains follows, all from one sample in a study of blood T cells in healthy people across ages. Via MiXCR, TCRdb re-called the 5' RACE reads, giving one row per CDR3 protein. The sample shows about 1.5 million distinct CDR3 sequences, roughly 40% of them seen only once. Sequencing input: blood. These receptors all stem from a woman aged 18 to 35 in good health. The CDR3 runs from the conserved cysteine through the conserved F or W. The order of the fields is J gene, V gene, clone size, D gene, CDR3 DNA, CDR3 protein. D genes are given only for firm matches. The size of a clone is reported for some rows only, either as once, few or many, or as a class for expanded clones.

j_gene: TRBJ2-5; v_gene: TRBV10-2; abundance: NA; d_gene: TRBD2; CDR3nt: TGCGCCAGCAGTGAGTTCGGGAGGGCCGACGAGACCCAGTACTTC; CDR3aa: CASSEFGRADETQYF
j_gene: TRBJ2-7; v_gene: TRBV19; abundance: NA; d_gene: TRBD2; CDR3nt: TGTGCCAGTAGTACTAGCGGGAGCCGCTTTGTGAACTACGAGCAGTACTTC; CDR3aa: CASSTSGSRFVNYEQYF
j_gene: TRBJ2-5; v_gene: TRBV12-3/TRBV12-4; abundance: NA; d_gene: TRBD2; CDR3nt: TGTGCCAGCAGCCGTCGGACTAGCGAGGGGAATGAGCAGTACTTC; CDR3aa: CASSRRTSEGNEQYF
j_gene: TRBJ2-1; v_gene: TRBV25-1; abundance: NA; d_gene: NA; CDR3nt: TGTGCCAGCAGCGTCATCTATGAGCAGTTCTTC; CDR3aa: CASSVIYEQFF
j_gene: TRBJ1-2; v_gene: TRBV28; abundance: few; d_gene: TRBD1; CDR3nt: TGTGCCAGCAGTTCTAGGCTTCTCGGGACAGGGGCACTTGTCTATGGCTACACCTTC; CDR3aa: CASSSRLLGTGALVYGYTF
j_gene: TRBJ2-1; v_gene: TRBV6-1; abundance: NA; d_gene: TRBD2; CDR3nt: TGTGCCAGCACCTCCGGGACTAGCAAGAGCAATGAGCAGTTCTTC; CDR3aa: CASTSGTSKSNEQFF
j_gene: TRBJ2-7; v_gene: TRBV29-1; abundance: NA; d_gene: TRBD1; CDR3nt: TGCAGCGGTGCCCTCGGGACAGGGTTAGGCGAGCAGTACTTC; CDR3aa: CSGALGTGLGEQYF
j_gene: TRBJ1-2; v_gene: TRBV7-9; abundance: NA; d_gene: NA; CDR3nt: TGTGCCAGCAGCTTAGCGACCCAGGGGAACTATGGCTACACCTTC; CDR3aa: CASSLATQGNYGYTF
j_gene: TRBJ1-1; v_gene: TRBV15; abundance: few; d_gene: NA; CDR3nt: TGTGCCACCGCCGGGGGGGGTGAAGCTTTCTTT; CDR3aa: CATAGGGEAFF
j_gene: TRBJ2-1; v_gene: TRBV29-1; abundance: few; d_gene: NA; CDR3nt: TGCAGCGTCTCTATTCCCCTTATCGACAATGAGCAGTTCTTC; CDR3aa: CSVSIPLIDNEQFF
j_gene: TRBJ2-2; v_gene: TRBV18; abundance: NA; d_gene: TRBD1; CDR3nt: TGTGCCAGATCGCTACAGGGGGCGCTCAGCACCGGGGAGCTGTTTTTT; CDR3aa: CARSLQGALSTGELFF
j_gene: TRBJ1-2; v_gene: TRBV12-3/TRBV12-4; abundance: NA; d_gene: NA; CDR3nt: TGTGCCAGCAGTGGGGGGCTCTATGGCTACACCTTC; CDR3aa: CASSGGLYGYTF
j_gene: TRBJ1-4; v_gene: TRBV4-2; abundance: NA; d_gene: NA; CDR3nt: TGTGCCAGCAGCCAGGATGCAACTAATGAAAAACTGTTTTTT; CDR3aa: CASSQDATNEKLFF
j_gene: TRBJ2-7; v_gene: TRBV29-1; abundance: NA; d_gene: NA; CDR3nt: TGCAGCGTTGACGGCGGTAGCTTAACCTACAAGCAGTACTTC; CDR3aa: CSVDGGSLTYKQYF
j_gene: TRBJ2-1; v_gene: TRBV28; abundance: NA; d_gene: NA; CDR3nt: TGTGCCAGCAGTTTGGGAACATCGGGTTGGAATGAGCAGTTCTTC; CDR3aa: CASSLGTSGWNEQFF
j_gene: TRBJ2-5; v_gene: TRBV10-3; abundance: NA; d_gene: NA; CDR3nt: TGTGCCACCCAGGGGCAAGAGACCCAGTACTTC; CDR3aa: CATQGQETQYF
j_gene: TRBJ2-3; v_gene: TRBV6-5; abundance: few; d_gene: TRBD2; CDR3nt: TGTGCCAGCAGTTACTCGTTCCGGCTAGCGGCAACTACAGATACGCAGTATTTT; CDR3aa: CASSYSFRLAATTDTQYF
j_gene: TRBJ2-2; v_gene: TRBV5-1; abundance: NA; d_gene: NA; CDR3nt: TGCGCCAGCAGCTTGTCTCCTACTGTTACCGGGGAGCTGTTTTTT; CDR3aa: CASSLSPTVTGELFF
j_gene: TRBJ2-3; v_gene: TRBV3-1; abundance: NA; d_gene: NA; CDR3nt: TGTGCCAGCAGCCAAGAAGGCGCAGGGGCGTACACAGATACGCAGTATTTT; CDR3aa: CASSQEGAGAYTDTQYF
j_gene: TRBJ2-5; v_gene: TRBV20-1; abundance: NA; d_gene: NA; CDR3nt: TGCAGTGCTAGAGGTGCCCCTGAAAACCAAGAGACCCAGTACTTC; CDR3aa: CSARGAPENQETQYF
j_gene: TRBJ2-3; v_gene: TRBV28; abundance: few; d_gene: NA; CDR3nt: TGTGCCAGCAGCCCCATGGGGGATCGCACAGATACGCAGTATTTT; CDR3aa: CASSPMGDRTDTQYF
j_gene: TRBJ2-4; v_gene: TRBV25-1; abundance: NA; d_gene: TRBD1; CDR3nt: TGTGCCAGCAGTGATCCCCACAGGGGATTGCTGTACTTC; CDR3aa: CASSDPHRGLLYF